These 3 T cell receptor beta chains came from one sample sequenced in a study of blood T cell repertoires in COVID-19. Sequenced by immunoSEQ multiplex PCR; TCRdb stores in-frame clones only, minus some. Of 65,000 to 90,000 clones listed, roughly 83% are singletons. The sequenced sample consisted of peripheral blood. Receptors were obtained from a man older than 75 with active or convalescent COVID-19.

The V gene is TRBV29-1, the J gene TRBJ1-2; 8 bases are a match to TRBD1. Per the germline V gene, CDR1 is SQVTM and CDR2 is ANQGSEA. The ends lost 3 bases at V and 0 bases at J; junction bases unmatched: 9. The CDR3 sequence is 16 residues long. The CDR3 is CSVDRGPPPANYGYTF. The CDR3 DNA sequence: TGCAGCGTTGACAGGGGGCCACCCCCCGCTAACTATGGCTACACCTTC.

A single count supports this clone. The rearrangement joins TRBV11-3 to TRBJ2-7, with 8 bases fitting TRBD1. The CDR3 loop spans 15 amino acids. J gave up 7 bases and V 5 bases, and 13 bases lay outside the gene matches. The germline CDR1 and CDR2 sequences are SGHNT and YENEEA. CDR3: CASSQGGDQGAEQYF. CDR3 in DNA: TGTGCCAGCAGCCAAGGAGGGGACCAGGGGGCAGAGCAGTACTTC. Looking up the rest from reference TRBV11-3 and TRBJ2-7 gives the full variable domain: EAGVVQSPRYKIIEKKQPVAFWCNPISGHNTLYWYLQNLGQGPELLIRYENEEAVDDSQLPKDRFSAERLKGVDSTLKIQPAELGDSAVYLCASSQGGDQGAEQYFGPGTRLTVT.

The chain is built from TRBV19 and TRBJ2-7; D is undetermined. This CDR3 has 16 residues. CDR1 and CDR2 (germline): LNHDA, SQIVND (reference sequence). The V gene lost 8 bases and the J gene lost 1 base, with 21 bases spanning the gap. The CDR3 nucleotides are TGTGCCAGTCGAGAACACCATAGCAGTAGGTCCTACGAGCAGTACTTC. Residues: CASREHHSSRSYEQYF.